In its sample, the clone carrying this T cell receptor beta chain was seen a few times. The data were taken from a study of blood T cell repertoires in COVID-19. Study in general: T cells, B-cell-depleted T cells, or PBMCs supplied cDNA or gDNA.

Trimming removed 4 bases from V and 3 bases from J, with 6 bases in between. This CDR3 has 12 amino acids. Sequencing was performed with immunoSEQ multiplex PCR; in TCRdb, only in-frame clones are kept and a portion is missing. The repertoire consists of roughly 250,000 clones, with around 93% occurring once and the leading ten covering 1% to 1.5%. The chain recombines TRBV12-3 or TRBV12-4 with TRBJ1-1; D gene uncertain. This receptor was identified in a human donor in a cohort exposed to, infected with or recovered from COVID-19 (not recorded which). The donor label of this sample is uncertain. The sample comprised PBMCs or T cells enriched from blood (not recorded which). The CDR3 coding sequence is TGTGCCAGCAGTTCTATCTACACTGAAGCTTTCTTT. Translation: CASSSIYTEAFF.